One T cell receptor (beta chain) is described in this entry. Its recognized antigen is unknown. The entry originates in a study of T cells expressing NK-cell markers (dated by TCRdb to about 2020). In terms of the full investigation: In sorted CD3+CD56+NKG2C+, CD3+CD56+NKG2C- and CD3+CD56-NKG2C+ T-cell subsets from 7 or 8 donors, TCR beta-chain repertoires were profiled. Among the eight sequenced donors, only one was HCMV-seronegative, while the other seven were HCMV-seropositive. The eight sequenced donors were randomly selected healthy volunteers, three men and five women. Libraries were sequenced as 2 x 150 bp reads on Illumina HiSeq 2000/2500, MiSeq or NextSeq. Results and caveats for the whole study, not just this receptor: Those dominant clonotypes were again the most abundant among CD3+CD56-NKG2C+ cells in four donors, at roughly 25-65%. Whether the expanded NKG2C-expressing T cell clones were specific for HCMV antigens remained unclear. In six donors, the dominant CD3+CD56+NKG2C+ clonotypes ranked among the top 10 CD8+ clonotypes, making up roughly 1.0-8% of CD8+ T cells.

HCMV serostatus was determined by detecting HCMV-specific IgG in serum with a commercial ELISA kit. Peripheral blood mononuclear cells were isolated from blood by Ficoll density gradient centrifugation. CDR1 and CDR2 were assigned from the germline V gene as SGHTA and FQGNSA. Spanning cysteine to phenylalanine, the CDR3 consists of 13 amino acids. The record lacks a DNA sequence. The listed sequencing device is Illumina HiSeq 2000. TCR beta cDNA libraries were prepared using 5'RACE template switching, which introduced a universal primer site and unique molecular identifiers. Synthesis of cDNA was primed from the TCR beta constant segment and was followed by two consecutive PCR amplification steps. For the original study's pipeline: MIGEC was used to demultiplex reads and group the reads by UMI, and MiTCR was used to assemble and quantify clonotypes. To exclude erroneous sequences, only TCR cDNA sequences supported by at least two reads were retained. The tcR package was used for downstream repertoire analysis, with clonotypes matched between fractions based on CDR3 nucleotide sequence plus V segment. VDJmatch was used to annotate antigen specificity against VDJdb, with one amino acid substitution in CDR3 allowed. Through TCRdb reprocessing, the reads give one entry per CDR3 protein sequence; DNA is omitted. These V and J calls derive from TCRdb rather than the authors' analysis. The sample's records list 150,000 to 180,000 distinct CDR3 sequences. 37% of the sample lies in the top ten.

The sequence is built from TRBV7-2 and TRBJ2-5. This clonotype was sampled from a woman aged 45-65 years in good health. Donor details come from another sample of the same person, matched by shared clones. Material for sequencing was blood T cells: a sorted CD56 or NKG2C T cell subset, CD4+ or CD8+ T cells, or bulk PBMC T cells (not recorded which). This receptor carries the CDR3 CASSLEPRETQYF.